This T cell receptor (beta chain) was identified in a study of blood T cells in healthy people across ages. This clonotype has only a few counts. A second PCR of about 6 to 11 cycles used a sample-barcoded 5' primer and a J-beta primer mix. Template switching added a 12-random-nucleotide identifier to every cDNA molecule. Via MiXCR, TCRdb re-called the 5' RACE reads, giving one row per CDR3 protein. The data contain approximately 1,000,000 distinct CDR3 sequences, approximately 38% of them singletons. In each sample, at least 7 million PBMCs were isolated. The amount of total RNA extracted per sample was at least 5.5 micrograms. The ends lost 4 bases at V and 7 bases at J; junction bases unmatched: 11. The CDR3 length is 15 residues. Germline V gene lookup returns CDR1 DFQATT and CDR2 SNEGSKA (reference sequence).

The chain combines TRBV20-1 with TRBJ1-2; 11 positions agree with TRBD1. Sequencing was done on a sample of blood. The TCR sequence derives from a man younger than 30 in good health. The CDR3 sequence is CSATWTGGHISGYTF. In DNA form, the CDR3 reads TGCAGTGCTACCTGGACAGGGGGCCATATTTCTGGCTACACCTTC.